One and the same sample provided the 13 T cell receptor beta chains below, sequenced in a study of cytomegalovirus exposure and HLA in healthy donors. The PCR employed 60 Vbeta primers together with 13 Jbeta primers. Assay used: immunoSEQ multiplex PCR; TCRdb lists only in-frame clones, some missing. The table lists 95,000 to 120,000 clones, around 77% of them singletons. The material sequenced was PBMCs. These receptors originate from a woman aged 25 to 39 in good health and CMV-seropositive.

The genes are TRBV4-1 and TRBJ2-5, with 16 positions matching TRBD2. The V gene's germline CDR1 is MGHRA and CDR2 YSYEKL. Trimming removed 2 bases from V and 5 bases from J; junction bases left unmatched: 11. The CDR3 sequence is 19 residues long. The chain's CDR3 is CASSQRYRGTSGGAETQYF. CDR3 sequence (DNA): TGCGCCAGCAGCCAACGCTACAGGGGGACTAGCGGGGGGGCCGAGACCCAGTACTTC.

The rearrangement joins TRBV5-6 to TRBJ1-2; D gene ambiguous. V was clipped by 4 bases and J by 0 bases, with 10 bases between them. The CDR3 loop spans 14 amino acids. CDR1 and CDR2 (germline): SGHDT, YYEEEE. CDR3 DNA sequence: TGTGCCAGCAGCCATTCAAGAGCTAACTATGGCTACACCTTC. This gives the protein CASSHSRANYGYTF.

This clone was observed a few times. The chain uses TRBV5-6 and TRBJ1-3; 7 bases align to TRBD1. Germline V gene lookup returns CDR1 SGHDT and CDR2 YYEEEE. V shed 0 bases, J shed 1 base, and the junction held 4 bases outside the gene matches. The CDR3 runs to 16 residues. The CDR3 protein is CASSLVRQGSGNTIYF. The CDR3 bases are TGTGCCAGCAGCTTGGTAAGACAGGGATCTGGAAACACCATATATTTT.

This clone was counted between two and nine times. CDR3 amino acids: CASRTDPGLVTEAFF. The CDR3 DNA is TGCGCCAGCAGGACGGATCCGGGTTTGGTCACTGAAGCTTTCTTT. The genes are TRBV5-1 and TRBJ1-1; D not resolved. The CDR3 has 15 residues. Germline loops: CDR1 SGHRS, CDR2 YFSETQ. V was shortened by 5 bases and J by 4 bases, with 18 bases between the two germline ends. The variable domain in full, with the rest retrieved from reference TRBV5-1 and TRBJ1-1, is KAGVTQTPRYLIKTRGQQVTLSCSPISGHRSVSWYQQTPGQGLQFLFEYFSETQRNKGNFPGRFSGRQFSNSRSEMNVSTLELGDSALYLCASRTDPGLVTEAFFGQGTRLTVV.

The V and J genes are TRBV19 and TRBJ1-3; tentatively, D is TRBD1 (5 bases). This CDR3 contains 16 residues. Trimming shortened V by 5 bases and J by 0 bases, and 14 bases separated the two germline ends. Germline values: CDR1 LNHDA, CDR2 SQIVND (reference sequence). CDR3 coding DNA: TGTGCCAGTAGTCCGGACACAACAAACTCTGGAAACACCATATATTTT. Its protein is CASSPDTTNSGNTIYF.

The table lists this clone with a few counts. The V gene is TRBV7-6, the J gene TRBJ2-3; TRBD1 matches 8 bases. The germline V gene has CDR1 SGHVS and CDR2 FNYEAQ. This CDR3 is 15 amino acids long. V dropped 1 base and J dropped 2; count of bases not matched to a gene: 2. CDR3 loop: CASSLGTGHTDTQYF. DNA of the CDR3: TGTGCCAGCAGCTTAGGGACAGGGCACACAGATACGCAGTATTTT.

The rearrangement links TRBV27 to TRBJ2-7, with TRBD2 identical over 9 bases. The CDR3 is 16 amino acids. The germline V gene encodes CDR1 MNHEY and CDR2 SMNVEV (reference sequence). V trimming: 4 bases; J trimming: 3 bases; junction bases outside the gene matches: 10. CDR3 DNA: TGTGCCAGCAGTTGGCAAGCGGGGGGAACACTCTACGAGCAGTACTTC. Translating gives CASSWQAGGTLYEQYF.

The rearrangement uses TRBV5-1 and TRBJ2-7; 7 nucleotides line up with TRBD1. The V and J ends lost 4 bases and 3 bases, in that order; junction bases with no gene match: 10. This CDR3 is built from 15 residues. Germline V gives CDR1 SGHRS, CDR2 YFSETQ. The CDR3 nucleotides are TGCGCCAGCAGCGTGACAGGGTTAAAGAGCTACGAGCAGTACTTC. This encodes CASSVTGLKSYEQYF. The full variable domain, in which reference TRBV5-1 and TRBJ2-7 provide the parts outside the CDR3, is KAGVTQTPRYLIKTRGQQVTLSCSPISGHRSVSWYQQTPGQGLQFLFEYFSETQRNKGNFPGRFSGRQFSNSRSEMNVSTLELGDSALYLCASSVTGLKSYEQYFGPGTRLTVT.

In this sample, this clone turned up once. The chain combines TRBV6-6 with TRBJ2-1, with 10 bases matching TRBD2. Trimming cost V 2 bases and J 8 bases; bases outside gene matches: 6. Germline-derived CDR1 and CDR2 are MNHNY and SVGAGI (reference sequence). This CDR3 region has 15 residues. The CDR3 region has the DNA TGTGCCAGCAGTTACGGGTCTAGCGGGAGCGATGAGCAGTTCTTC. Its translation: CASSYGSSGSDEQFF.

The chain has TRBV5-5 and TRBJ2-5; D perhaps matches TRBD1 (5 bases). V lost 4 bases to trimming and J lost 5 bases, with 18 bases between them. The CDR3 consists of 15 residues. CDR1 is SGHKS and CDR2 is YYEKEE in the germline V gene (reference sequence). CDR3 bases: TGTGCCAGCAGCATAGGACATGTACTCGGGGAGACCCAGTACTTC. As protein: CASSIGHVLGETQYF. Drawing the rest from reference TRBV5-5 and TRBJ2-5, the complete variable domain is DAGVTQSPTHLIKTRGQQVTLRCSPISGHKSVSWYQQVLGQGPQFIFQYYEKEERGRGNFPDRFSARQFPNYSSELNVNALLLGDSALYLCASSIGHVLGETQYFGPGTRLLVL.

V and J are TRBV30 and TRBJ2-1, with a possible D match to TRBD2 (6 bases). The CDR3 sequence is 16 residues long. Germline CDR1 reads GTSNPN; CDR2 reads SVGIG (reference sequence). V was cut by 2 bases and J by 0 bases, with 14 bases left in between. The CDR3 loop is CAWSPGLLSSYNEQFF. Here the CDR3 DNA reads TGTGCCTGGAGTCCGGGACTTCTATCCTCCTACAATGAGCAGTTCTTC.

This chain connects TRBV4-1 to TRBJ2-3, with D possibly TRBD2 on 6 matching bases. The CDR3 is made up of 16 amino acids. Germline lookup yields CDR1 MGHRA and CDR2 YSYEKL. The germline V and J ends were trimmed by 1 base and 4 bases, with 15 bases remaining between them. CDR3 nucleotide sequence: TGCGCCAGCAGCCAAGGGCGGGGAGAGATCGCAGATACGCAGTATTTT. Translation gives CASSQGRGEIADTQYF.

The rearrangement joins TRBV7-9 to TRBJ2-2; 8 nucleotides agree with TRBD1. This CDR3 comprises 18 residues. Germline V lookup: CDR1 SEHNR, CDR2 FQNEAQ (reference sequence). V lost 11 bases and J lost 3; bases outside the gene matches: 20. The CDR3 sequence: CALPPTPGGLTDTGELFF. The CDR3 DNA sequence: TGTGCCCTACCCCCCACCCCAGGGGGCTTGACGGACACCGGGGAGCTGTTTTTT.